This is a list of T cell receptor beta chains from one sample in a study of human T cells and chemical hapten exposure. TCRdb re-called the RACE reads with MiXCR, one entry per CDR3 protein. The sample contains about 87,000 distinct CDR3 sequences, around 10% of which appear only once. The sequenced sample was whole blood, obtained in connection with sensitization to the hapten diphenylcyclopropenone (DPC). These receptors all come from a woman in her forties with alopecia areata. Some clones in this sample may be carry-over from other donors' samples. CDR3s leave out the opening cysteine and the closing phenylalanine or tryptophan. Only some rows state a clone size, as once, few, many or a class for expanded clones.

size: -
V: TRBV5-1
CDR3: ASSLTPSGQGLFRWF

size: few
V: TRBV3-1
CDR3: ASSQMDTEAF

size: -
V: TRBV20-1
CDR3: SARDGQVTYNSPLH

size: -
V: TRBV30
CDR3: AWSVDRGSFSNQPQH

size: many
V: TRBV20-1
CDR3: SARDGSSAYEQY

size: many
V: TRBV27
CDR3: ASSFGGFNEQF

size: many
V: TRBV6-2/TRBV6-3
CDR3: ASSPGGGLGRTQY

size: -
V: TRBV3-1
CDR3: ASSYSWTVGYEQY

size: many
V: TRBV14
CDR3: ASSQDRGPRRTEAF

size: -
V: TRBV12-3/TRBV12-4
CDR3: ASSSPGRGSYEQY

size: few
V: TRBV4-3
CDR3: ASSQDNDMSTEAF

size: few
V: TRBV5-1
CDR3: ASSFSAGETQY

size: many
V: TRBV14
CDR3: ASSQASTPGAYEQY

size: few
V: TRBV20-1
CDR3: SATLGDSSYEQY

size: many
V: TRBV11-2
CDR3: ASSLDTSYEQY

size: many
V: TRBV4-3
CDR3: ASSQVVTGTSGNTIY

size: -
V: TRBV27
CDR3: ASSLGGYNTEAF

size: -
V: TRBV5-5
CDR3: ASSFYQGNNQPQH

size: many
V: TRBV18
CDR3: ASSPASGGQETQY

size: many
V: TRBV6-5
CDR3: ASSYSSVLGSSYNSPLH

size: few
V: TRBV3-1
CDR3: ASSEGTYSNQPQH

size: few
V: TRBV25-1
CDR3: ASSGQGAGEKLF

size: few
V: TRBV11-2
CDR3: ASSYHWETNEKLF

size: many
V: TRBV7-8
CDR3: ASSSLQGANYGYT

size: -
V: TRBV13
CDR3: ASSFLAGGPNTGELF

size: many
V: TRBV12-3/TRBV12-4
CDR3: ASSPRRDRGGGTEAF

size: few
V: TRBV19
CDR3: ASAISYNEQF

size: few
V: TRBV28
CDR3: ASRLGGSPTIEKLF

size: -
V: TRBV3-1
CDR3: ASSQETGPNEKLF

size: few
V: TRBV2
CDR3: ASSTVANNSPLH

size: many
V: TRBV7-6
CDR3: ASSPFGVDTEAF

size: -
V: TRBV7-2
CDR3: ASSLGRNNEQF

size: -
V: TRBV24-1
CDR3: ATSDFAPPLGEKGDTQY